This passage covers 25 T cell receptor beta chains from one sample sequenced in a study of technical replicates of blood from a handful of donors. This table comes from immunoSEQ multiplex PCR, and its TCRdb copy is limited to in-frame clones, with some not included. In the table there are under 85,000 clones, approximately 93% of which are singletons. The sequenced material came from T cells isolated from PBMCs. The receptor set was obtained from a human donor in good health.

This clone showed up just once. V usage is TRBV20-1 and J usage is TRBJ2-1, with D possibly being TRBD2 (5 bases). Trimming left V 0 bases short and J 12 bases short, with 9 bases between. Germline loops: CDR1 DFQATT, CDR2 SNEGSKA (reference sequence). This CDR3 has 11 amino acids. The CDR3 DNA sequence: TGCAGTGCTAGAGATGGTCGGGGGCAGTTCTTC. Protein product: CSARDGRGQFF.

This clone was found a few times. The V gene is TRBV27, the J gene TRBJ1-6; D is perhaps TRBD1 (5 bases). Germline-derived CDR1 and CDR2 are MNHEY and SMNVEV (reference sequence). Trimming shortened V by 9 bases and J by 14 bases, and 23 bases separated the two germline ends. This CDR3 contains 14 residues. CDR3 residues: CASTFDRQFMTLHF. CDR3 DNA: TGTGCCAGTACTTTCGACAGACAATTTATGACCCTCCACTTT.

The J gene is TRBJ2-6, the V gene TRBV1; the table's TRBD1 call for D was not verified on the DNA. TRBV1 is marked as a pseudogene. This CDR3 comprises 17 residues. The CDR3 reads CTSKGQGSSWGANVLTF. CDR3 bases: TGCACCAGCAAGGGACAGGGGTCTTCGTGGGGGGCCAACGTCCTGACTTTC.

This clone appeared a single time. The chain joins TRBV6-1 to TRBJ1-1; D unclear. The CDR3 totals 14 residues. Trimming took off 6 bases at V and 0 bases at J, with 11 bases between the two ends. Looked up from germline, CDR1 is MNHNS and CDR2 is SASEGT. This CDR3 is CASRVDYMNTEAFF. The CDR3 nucleotides read TGTGCCAGCAGGGTAGACTACATGAACACTGAAGCTTTCTTT.

The chain combines TRBV6-5 with TRBJ2-7; D unclear. The V gene lost 6 bases and the J gene lost 4 bases, with 7 bases spanning the gap. The CDR3 contains 11 residues. Per the germline V gene, CDR1 is MNHEY and CDR2 is SVGAGI. CDR3 in amino acids: CASRILYEQYF. In DNA, the CDR3 is TGTGCCAGCAGGATACTATACGAGCAGTACTTC.

The J gene is TRBJ1-1, the V gene TRBV7-6; D is possibly TRBD1 (5 bases). Trimming shortened V by 6 bases and J by 3 bases, and 11 bases separated the two germline ends. The germline CDR1 and CDR2 sequences are SGHVS and FNYEAQ. The CDR3 has 13 amino acids. As DNA, the CDR3 is TGTGCCAGCAGTGAGACACAGGACACTGAAGCTTTCTTT. This sequence encodes CASSETQDTEAFF.

This chain links TRBV18 with TRBJ2-1; 8 bases agree with TRBD1. The V segment lost 6 bases and the J segment 3 bases; nucleotides outside the gene matches: 10. In germline, CDR1 is KGHSH, CDR2 LQKENI. This CDR3 comprises 16 residues. CDR3 in DNA: TGTGCCAGCTCCCTCGGGACAGGTGGGATCTACAATGAGCAGTTCTTC. Translated: CASSLGTGGIYNEQFF.

This clone occurred a few times. V usage is TRBV6-4 and J usage is TRBJ2-1, with TRBD2 matching 9 bases. The trim removed 6 bases at V and 8 bases at J, leaving 14 bases unmatched. The germline CDR1 and CDR2 sequences are MRHNA and SNTAGT. This CDR3 is built from 16 residues. The CDR3 region is CASSDKVDSGSDEQFF. The CDR3 DNA sequence: TGTGCCAGCAGCGACAAAGTCGATAGCGGGAGCGATGAGCAGTTCTTC.

The count of this clone is one. The chain carries TRBV9 and TRBJ2-5; 7 positions match TRBD2. Per germline, CDR1 SGDLS and CDR2 YYNGEE. The CDR3 has 16 amino acids. The junction had 5 bases not matched to a gene; V was cut back by 0 bases and J by 0 bases. This CDR3 is CASSVDASGDQETQYF. The CDR3 region has the DNA TGTGCCAGCAGCGTAGATGCTAGCGGAGACCAAGAGACCCAGTACTTC.

This rearrangement joins TRBV14 to TRBJ1-2, with D unclear. V shed 0 bases and J shed 4 bases, with 12 bases lying between them. The CDR3 totals 15 residues. The germline CDR1 and CDR2 sequences are SGHDN and FVKESK. The CDR3 DNA follows: TGTGCCAGCAGCCAAGACGTCGCGGGAAGCTATGGCTACACCTTC. As protein: CASSQDVAGSYGYTF.

The chain links TRBV6-1 to TRBJ1-5, with D maybe TRBD1 (6 bases). Between the trimmed V and J ends, which lost 5 bases and 6 bases, there was a span of 17 bases. Germline CDR1 MNHNS, CDR2 SASEGT. This CDR3 is built from 15 residues. For the CDR3, the DNA is TGTGCCAGCAGTACCCGGTTGGCAGGGGCTCAGCCCCAGCATTTT. Protein: CASSTRLAGAQPQHF.

This clone was recorded a few times. The genes are TRBV19 and TRBJ2-2; D possibly corresponds to TRBD2 (5 bases). This CDR3 is built from 17 residues. CDR1 LNHDA and CDR2 SQIVND come from the germline V gene (reference sequence). Trimming took 1 base from V and 0 from J, leaving 12 bases between them. The CDR3 region is CASSIAGRAANTGELFF. DNA of the CDR3: TGTGCCAGTAGTATAGCCGGGCGGGCAGCGAACACCGGGGAGCTGTTTTTT.

The chain combines TRBV15 with TRBJ1-1, with a weak D call TRBD1 (5 bases). The germline V gene encodes CDR1 LNHNV and CDR2 YYDKDF (reference sequence). Trimming left V 0 bases short and J 7 bases short, with 9 bases between. This CDR3 has 13 residues. The CDR3 here is CATSRDQGIEAFF. As DNA, the CDR3 is TGTGCCACCAGCAGAGATCAGGGTATTGAAGCTTTCTTT.

The chain couples TRBV2 to TRBJ1-4; D ambiguous. Trimming removed 8 bases from V and 5 bases from J, with 12 bases in between. CDR3 length: 13 residues. Germline assignment: CDR1 SNHLY and CDR2 FYNNEI. The CDR3 protein is CASAGPPNEKLFF. CDR3 nucleotide sequence: TGTGCCAGCGCGGGCCCCCCGAATGAAAAACTGTTTTTT.

The gene calls are TRBV2 and TRBJ1-4; tentatively, D is TRBD1 (5 bases). Trimming left V 6 bases short and J 8 bases short, with 16 bases between. The CDR3 contains 14 residues. The V gene's germline CDR1 is SNHLY and CDR2 FYNNEI. The CDR3 DNA is TGTGCCAGCAGCGTGGAGGCAGGGAGGGAAAAACTGTTTTTT. This codes for CASSVEAGREKLFF.

The V gene is TRBV6-6, the J gene TRBJ2-2; maybe TRBD2 (6 bases). V was clipped by 3 bases and J by 1 base, with 12 bases between them. The germline gives CDR1 MNHNY, CDR2 SVGAGI (reference sequence). The CDR3 has 16 residues. For the CDR3, the DNA is TGTGCCAGCAGTTATTACGGACTAAAGAACACCGGGGAGCTGTTTTTT. It translates to CASSYYGLKNTGELFF.

The rearrangement links TRBV6-6 to TRBJ1-2; TRBD1 matches 10 bases. CDR1 and CDR2 from the germline V gene are MNHNY and SVGAGI (reference sequence). The CDR3 sequence is 15 residues long. V dropped 5 bases and J dropped 7; count of bases not matched to a gene: 10. CDR3 residues: CASSTTAGTGVGYTF. The CDR3, as DNA: TGTGCCAGCAGTACCACTGCCGGGACAGGGGTTGGCTACACCTTC.

The chain links TRBV19 to TRBJ1-5, with D maybe TRBD1 (5 bases). The germline gives CDR1 LNHDA, CDR2 SQIVND (reference sequence). This CDR3 has 15 amino acids. V was cut by 4 bases and J by 7 bases, with 17 bases left in between. DNA of the CDR3: TGTGCCAGTAGTACCGACCGAAGGGGATGGCAGCCCCAGCATTTT. It yields the protein CASSTDRRGWQPQHF.

This chain connects TRBV27 to TRBJ1-5; D remains ambiguous. The CDR3 runs 15 residues. CDR1 MNHEY and CDR2 SMNVEV come from the germline V gene (reference sequence). V lost 4 bases, J lost 2 bases, and 12 bases lay in between. The chain's CDR3 is CASSWNSGGNQPQHF. As DNA, the CDR3 is TGTGCCAGCAGTTGGAACAGCGGCGGCAATCAGCCCCAGCATTTT.

The chain employs TRBV9 and TRBJ2-1, with D possibly matching TRBD2 (7 bases). V was clipped by 2 bases and J by 7 bases, with 19 bases between them. Germline CDR1 SGDLS, CDR2 YYNGEE. The CDR3 length is 16 residues. In nucleotides, the CDR3 is TGTGCCAGCAGCGTTATAGGGGGGAGGGCGGGGAATGAGCAGTTCTTC. Protein sequence: CASSVIGGRAGNEQFF.

The chain uses TRBV4-1 and TRBJ2-7; 10 bases match TRBD1. With V trimmed by 4 bases and J by 3 bases, 6 bases remained unmatched. CDR1 and CDR2 from the germline V gene are MGHRA and YSYEKL. There are 15 residues in the CDR3. Here the CDR3 reads CASSPRTGGYYEQYF. In DNA form, the CDR3 reads TGCGCCAGCAGCCCTCGGACAGGGGGTTACTACGAGCAGTACTTC.

The chain recombines TRBV28 with TRBJ1-5; 8 nucleotides match TRBD1. Per germline, CDR1 MDHEN and CDR2 SYDVKM. J was trimmed by 5 bases and V by 4 bases; bases with no gene match: 7. The CDR3 is 15 residues long. CDR3 in DNA: TGTGCCAGCAGTTGGCGGACAGGGTTTTATCAGCCCCAGCATTTT. Translated, it gives CASSWRTGFYQPQHF.

This clone was picked up a small number of times. The J gene is TRBJ1-3, the V gene TRBV4-2; D is ambiguous. CDR1 is LGHNA and CDR2 is YNFKEQ in the germline V gene. Between the trimmed V and J ends, which lost 1 base and 7 bases, there was a span of 14 bases. The CDR3 extends over 15 amino acids. The CDR3 here is CASSQVLGRRNTIYF. The CDR3 DNA reads as TGTGCCAGCAGCCAAGTTTTGGGTCGGAGGAACACCATATATTTT.

The V gene is TRBV9, the J gene TRBJ2-1; 12 bases are shared with TRBD2. Germline CDR1 and CDR2: SGDLS and YYNGEE. The CDR3 length is 17 residues. Losses at the gene ends were 5 bases for V and 5 bases for J; bases not matched to a gene: 11. The CDR3 loop reads CASSYSTSGGRNNEQFF. The CDR3 nucleotides are TGTGCCAGCAGTTACTCAACTAGCGGGGGGAGAAACAATGAGCAGTTCTTC.

The rearrangement uses TRBV5-1 and TRBJ1-3; D not certain. The V gene lost 1 base and the J gene lost 0 bases, with 11 bases spanning the gap. The CDR3 extends over 16 amino acids. Germline lookup yields CDR1 SGHRS and CDR2 YFSETQ. CDR3 nucleotide sequence: TGCGCCAGCAGCTTGATTTCTAGCAGCTCTGGAAACACCATATATTTT. Residues: CASSLISSSSGNTIYF.